Here is one T cell receptor beta chain with its context. The source of the sample is a study of blood T cell repertoires in COVID-19. In the study overall: Acute and convalescent COVID-19 specimens originated in the United States, Italy and Spain.

The authors' processing: Amplification of reference gene primers provided the estimated nucleated cell counts. The repertoire was sequenced with immunoSEQ multiplex PCR; TCRdb's copy has only in-frame clones and lacks some. The V and J calls and clone size are taken from that table; D and trimming were inferred from the DNA. This sample has roughly 220,000 clones, with 85% to 90% found just once. Germline CDR1 and CDR2: SGHDT and YYEEEE. V gave up 4 bases and J gave up 0 bases, with 20 bases separating them. CDR3 length equals 18 residues. The V gene is TRBV5-6, the J gene TRBJ2-4; the D gene is possibly TRBD1 (6 bases). The clonotype originates from a man in his 60s with acute or convalescent COVID-19. Input material: peripheral blood. DNA of the CDR3: TGTGCCAGCAGCCCCTGGGGGCGCGGTGCCCTAGCCAAAAACATTCAGTACTTC. It yields the protein CASSPWGRGALAKNIQYF.